Presented here are 3 T cell receptor beta chains from one specimen sequenced in a study of OX40 agonist ivuxolimab in advanced cancers. Sequenced by immunoSEQ multiplex PCR; TCRdb stores in-frame clones only, minus some. The data contain over 30,000 clones, 92% of them singletons. The sequencing here drew on CD4+ or CD8+ T cells sorted from blood, taken in a trial of the OX40 agonist ivuxolimab. Every receptor here comes from an adult with an advanced solid tumor such as melanoma, head and neck, liver or kidney cancer.

The gene calls are TRBV15 and TRBJ2-1, with 8 bases lining up with TRBD2. The CDR3 is made up of 17 amino acids. The trim removed 4 bases at V and 3 bases at J, leaving 11 bases unmatched. The V gene's germline CDR1 is LNHNV and CDR2 YYDKDF (reference sequence). The CDR3 sequence: CATSMKVGLAGYNEQFF. The CDR3 DNA follows: TGTGCCACCAGCATGAAAGTAGGTCTAGCGGGCTACAATGAGCAGTTCTTC. Together with reference TRBV15 and TRBJ2-1, the CDR3 gives the full variable domain: DAMVIQNPRYQVTQFGKPVTLSCSQTLNHNVMYWYQQKSSQAPKLLFHYYDKDFNNEADTPDNFQSRRPNTSFCFLDIRSPGLGDTAMYLCATSMKVGLAGYNEQFFGPGTRLTVL.

The V and J genes are TRBV7-8 and TRBJ1-3; TRBD1 might be the D (5 bases). Germline V gene sequence: CDR1 SGHVS, CDR2 FQNEAQ. Trimming left V 0 bases short and J 0 bases short, with 9 bases between. The CDR3 sequence is 16 residues long. The CDR3 nucleotides read TGTGCCAGCAGCTTAGCGCAGGGCCTCTCTGGAAACACCATATATTTT. Protein: CASSLAQGLSGNTIYF.

This clone has just one count. The J gene is TRBJ2-1, the V gene TRBV7-8; 8 bases fit TRBD2. After removal of 0 bases from V and 10 bases from J, the junction contained 14 bases not matched to a gene. The CDR3 sequence is 17 residues long. Germline CDR1 is SGHVS and CDR2 is FQNEAQ. In nucleotides, the CDR3 is TGTGCCAGCAGCTTAGCCTCAGACGGAGCGGGAGCAAGGGAGCAGTTCTTC. It yields the protein CASSLASDGAGAREQFF.